This TCR beta chain was identified in a study of blood T cells in healthy people across ages. There were at least 6 micrograms of total RNA extracted from every sample. Germline CDR1 and CDR2: ENHRY and SYGVKD. The CDR3 runs to 14 residues. V gave up 2 bases and J gave up 3 bases; unmatched junction bases: 0. Study outcomes and limitations: Diversity was higher, and naive CD4+ cells more numerous, in long-lived donors than in aged donors.

As for this clonotype: Its specificity is unknown.

The authors ran a second PCR of roughly 6 to 12 cycles using a sample-barcoded 5' primer and a J-beta primer mix. Via MiXCR, TCRdb re-called the 5' RACE reads, giving one row per CDR3 protein. This sample carries some 640,000 distinct CDR3 sequences, approximately 50% of them seen once, and the ten largest clones take 30% to 40%. The V gene is TRBV10-3, the J gene TRBJ2-1, with 8 nucleotides matching TRBD2. The TCR comes from a woman aged 55-69 years in good health. The sequenced sample was blood. In DNA, the CDR3 is TGTGCCATCAGTGAGCGGGAGGGCTACAATGAGCAGTTCTTC. Translating gives CAISEREGYNEQFF.